This T cell receptor (beta chain) was captured by sequencing in a study of OX40 agonist ivuxolimab in advanced cancers. After removal of 4 bases from V and 5 bases from J, the junction contained 6 bases not matched to a gene. The CDR3 runs 14 residues. Germline assignment: CDR1 MGHRA and CDR2 YSYEKL. The study sampled blood at baseline, cycle 4 day 1, and cycle 7 day 1. On this clone: Its antigen is not known.

Clones were sequenced by immunoSEQ multiplex PCR, and TCRdb holds only the in-frame ones, with some missing. The sample lists more than 65,000 clones, more than 70% occurring once. Broader study findings: At 0.1 to 3.0 mg/kg and by week 6, CD4+ and CD8+ T cells in the blood had expanded clonally.

The origin of this receptor is an adult with an advanced solid tumor such as melanoma, head and neck, liver or kidney cancer. This chain uses TRBV4-1 with TRBJ2-7; 9 bases map to TRBD1. The sample was CD4+ or CD8+ T cells sorted from blood, taken in a trial of the OX40 agonist ivuxolimab. The CDR3 nucleotides are TGCGCCAGCAGCCGGTCACAGGGGGCCCACGAGCAGTACTTC. It translates to CASSRSQGAHEQYF.